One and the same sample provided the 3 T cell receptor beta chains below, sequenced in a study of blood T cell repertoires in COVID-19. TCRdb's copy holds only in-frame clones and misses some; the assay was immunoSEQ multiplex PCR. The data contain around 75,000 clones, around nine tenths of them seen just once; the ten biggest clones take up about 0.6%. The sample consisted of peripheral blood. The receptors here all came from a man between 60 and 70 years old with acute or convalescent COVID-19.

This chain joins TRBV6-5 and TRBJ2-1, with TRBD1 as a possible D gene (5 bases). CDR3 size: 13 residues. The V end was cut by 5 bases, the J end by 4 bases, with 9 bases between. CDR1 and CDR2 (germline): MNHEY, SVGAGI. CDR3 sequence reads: CASSLDSYNEQFF. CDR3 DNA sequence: TGTGCCAGCAGTCTTGACAGTTACAATGAGCAGTTCTTC.

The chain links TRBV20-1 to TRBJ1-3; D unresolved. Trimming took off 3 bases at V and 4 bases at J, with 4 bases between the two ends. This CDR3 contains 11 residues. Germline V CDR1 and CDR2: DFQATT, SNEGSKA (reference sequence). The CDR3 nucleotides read TGCAGTGCTAGCAGGGGAAACACCATATATTTT. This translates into CSASRGNTIYF.

CDR3: CASSEHRDNSPLHF. The CDR3 DNA follows: TGTGCCAGCAGTGAACACAGGGACAATTCACCCCTCCACTTT. The chain couples TRBV6-1 to TRBJ1-6, with D maybe TRBD1 (6 bases). This CDR3 is built from 14 residues. Germline loops: CDR1 MNHNS, CDR2 SASEGT. V dropped 2 bases and J dropped 7 bases, with 9 bases sitting between them.